The 18 T cell receptor beta chains listed next were all sequenced from one sample in a study of STAT5B mutations in CD4+ large granular lymphocyte leukemia. The table came from immunoSEQ multiplex PCR; TCRdb's copy has only in-frame clones and leaves some out. The table lists some 3,000 clones, approximately 85% of them singletons. Sequencing used PBMCs. Receptor source: a woman in her 70s with CD4+ T-cell large granular lymphocyte leukemia.

The CDR3 sequence is CASSKDRGPNQPQHF. The CDR3 DNA follows: TGTGCCAGCAGTAAGGACAGGGGTCCTAATCAGCCCCAGCATTTT. This chain links TRBV27 with TRBJ1-5, with TRBD1 matching 9 bases. The CDR3 contains 15 residues. Germline V CDR1 and CDR2: MNHEY, SMNVEV (reference sequence). Trimming at V came to 5 bases and at J to 4 bases, leaving 6 bases not matched to a gene.

The rearrangement links TRBV5-1 to TRBJ1-1, with D possibly being TRBD1 (6 bases). The CDR3 has 15 amino acids. Per germline, CDR1 SGHRS and CDR2 YFSETQ. V lost 0 bases and J 7 bases, leaving 16 bases between the germline ends. DNA for the CDR3: TGCGCCAGCAGCTTGGCCTTAGGGGACACTGATGAAGCTTTCTTT. This translates into CASSLALGDTDEAFF.

This chain links TRBV9 with TRBJ2-3, with unresolved D. Trimming left V 4 bases short and J 6 bases short, with 12 bases between. Germline V lookup: CDR1 SGDLS, CDR2 YYNGEE. The CDR3 has 13 amino acids. The CDR3 nucleotides are TGTGCCAGCAGCCCAATACGTGCCGATACGCAGTATTTT. Translating gives CASSPIRADTQYF.

The chain uses TRBV7-2 and TRBJ2-1; tentatively, D is TRBD2 (6 bases). The CDR3 totals 18 residues. Trimming took 2 bases from V and 8 from J, leaving 25 bases between them. CDR1 is SGHTA and CDR2 is FQGNSA in the germline V gene. Here the CDR3 reads CASSLSATSGGAPHEQFF. DNA of the CDR3: TGTGCCAGCAGCTTATCCGCTACCTCGGGCGGGGCACCACATGAGCAGTTCTTC.

This clone came up once. This chain links TRBV11-2 with TRBJ2-1, with 9 bases matching TRBD2. Germline trimming cut 0 bases from V and 10 bases from J; bases unmatched to any gene: 10. The CDR3 totals 16 residues. Germline V lookup: CDR1 SGHAT, CDR2 FQNNGV. CDR3 in amino acids: CASSLEGLAPTPEQFF. DNA for the CDR3: TGTGCCAGCAGCTTAGAGGGACTAGCTCCTACCCCCGAGCAGTTCTTC. Together with reference TRBV11-2 and TRBJ2-1, the CDR3 gives the full variable domain: EAGVAQSPRYKIIEKRQSVAFWCNPISGHATLYWYQQILGQGPKLLIQFQNNGVVDDSQLPKDRFSAERLKGVDSTLKIQPAKLEDSAVYLCASSLEGLAPTPEQFFGPGTRLTVL.

The DNA for the CDR3 is TGCAGCGTTATATCTCACGACAGGGCCGACACAGATACGCAGTATTTT. Translated: CSVISHDRADTDTQYF. The chain links TRBV29-1 to TRBJ2-3; TRBD1 agrees at 7 bases. CDR1 and CDR2 from the germline V gene are SQVTM and ANQGSEA. V lost 5 bases and J lost 2; bases outside the gene matches: 13. This CDR3 has 16 amino acids.

V gene TRBV7-9 combines with J gene TRBJ1-1; possible D gene TRBD1, 6 bases. Deletions cut 5 bases from V and 6 bases from J, with 28 bases between. CDR1 is SEHNR, CDR2 FQNEAQ, per germline (reference sequence). The CDR3 loop spans 18 amino acids. The CDR3 DNA sequence: TGTGCCAGCAGCCCCACCAGAGGGGGGTATGGCCCGGGGTCTGAAGCTTTCTTT. Its translation: CASSPTRGGYGPGSEAFF.

The V and J genes are TRBV5-1 and TRBJ2-5; D may correspond to TRBD1 or TRBD2 (6 bases each). The CDR3 runs to 15 residues. V lost 4 bases, J lost 4 bases, and 17 bases lay in between. Germline V gene sequence: CDR1 SGHRS, CDR2 YFSETQ. Written as DNA, the CDR3 is TGCGCCAGCAGCCCCCGACAGGAGGGTGGAGAGACCCAGTACTTC. Its translation is CASSPRQEGGETQYF. Supplemented by reference TRBV5-1 and TRBJ2-5, the full variable domain reads KAGVTQTPRYLIKTRGQQVTLSCSPISGHRSVSWYQQTPGQGLQFLFEYFSETQRNKGNFPGRFSGRQFSNSRSEMNVSTLELGDSALYLCASSPRQEGGETQYFGPGTRLLVL.

CDR3 sequence (DNA): TGTGCCAGCAGGGCAGGAACGAACACTGAAGCTTTCTTT. As protein: CASRAGTNTEAFF. The genes are TRBV6-1 and TRBJ1-1; D is undetermined. The CDR3 length is 13 residues. CDR1 MNHNS and CDR2 SASEGT come from the germline V gene. Trimming left V 6 bases short and J 1 base short, with 9 bases between.

The chain is built from TRBV15 and TRBJ2-3; maybe TRBD1 (5 bases). This CDR3 comprises 13 residues. CDR1 LNHNV and CDR2 YYDKDF come from the germline V gene (reference sequence). V was cut by 4 bases and J by 3 bases, with 8 bases left in between. The CDR3 reads CATSNRQTDTQYF. The CDR3 DNA follows: TGTGCCACCAGCAACCGACAGACAGATACGCAGTATTTT.

The rearrangement uses TRBV11-2 and TRBJ2-3, with D unclear. Per germline, CDR1 SGHAT and CDR2 FQNNGV. The CDR3 has 18 amino acids. The V end was cut by 4 bases, the J end by 6 bases, with 26 bases between. The CDR3 region has the DNA TGTGCCAGCAGCTCCCCCGGCCGGTTTGGGGATATTCCGGATACGCAGTATTTT. This codes for CASSSPGRFGDIPDTQYF.

This clone was seen only once. The chain is built from TRBV28 and TRBJ2-7; no clear D gene. The V gene lost 5 bases and the J gene lost 0 bases, with 11 bases spanning the gap. CDR1 and CDR2 from the germline V gene are MDHEN and SYDVKM. The CDR3 is made up of 14 amino acids. The CDR3, as DNA: TGTGCCAGCAGTGGCAGGCCATACTCCTACGAGCAGTACTTC. It yields the protein CASSGRPYSYEQYF.

This clone is categorized as medium-sized. The DNA of the CDR3 is TGTGCCAGCAGCCATGGACAGTCCAACGAGCAGTACTTC. The encoded protein is CASSHGQSNEQYF. The rearrangement links TRBV7-6 to TRBJ2-7; possibly TRBD1 for D (6 bases). CDR3 size: 13 residues. V lost 5 bases to trimming and J lost 5 bases, with 13 bases between them. The germline V gene has CDR1 SGHVS and CDR2 FNYEAQ. Looking up the rest from reference TRBV7-6 and TRBJ2-7 gives the full variable domain: GAGVSQSPRYKVTKRGQDVALRCDPISGHVSLYWYRQALGQGPEFLTYFNYEAQQDKSGLPNDRFSAERPEGSISTLTIQRTEQRDSAMYRCASSHGQSNEQYFGPGTRLTVT.

The chain combines TRBV15 with TRBJ2-1; unclear D gene. Between the trimmed V and J ends, which lost 5 bases and 9 bases, there was a span of 14 bases. Per the germline V gene, CDR1 is LNHNV and CDR2 is YYDKDF (reference sequence). The CDR3 contains 13 residues. CDR3 region: CATSYKRGSEQFF. The CDR3 DNA is TGTGCCACCAGCTATAAGCGTGGCAGTGAGCAGTTCTTC.

This chain uses TRBV25-1 with TRBJ1-4, with D unclear. CDR3 size: 15 residues. Trimming shortened V by 3 bases and J by 11 bases, and 19 bases separated the two germline ends. Germline V CDR1 and CDR2: MGHDK, SYGVNS. In nucleotides, the CDR3 is TGTGCCAGCAGTGATCCCTCCGGAGAAATTGAGAAACTGTTTTTT. Its translation is CASSDPSGEIEKLFF.

V is TRBV7-2 and J is TRBJ2-2; either TRBD1 or TRBD2 may supply D (5 bases each). Trimming removed 4 bases at V and 4 bases at J, with 19 bases between. Germline V gives CDR1 SGHTA, CDR2 FQGNSA. The CDR3 runs 17 residues. The CDR3 nucleotides read TGTGCCAGCAGCTGGAGGTTGGGGGTCGATAGCACCGGGGAGCTGTTTTTT. This sequence encodes CASSWRLGVDSTGELFF.

The table lists this clone with a few counts. The chain is built from TRBV29-1 and TRBJ1-3, with 9 bases that match TRBD1. This CDR3 contains 14 residues. Germline V gives CDR1 SQVTM, CDR2 ANQGSEA. Unmatched junction bases numbered 6, after V lost 6 bases and J lost 3 bases. CDR3 in amino acids: CSVLGDRDGNTIYF. In DNA, the CDR3 is TGCAGCGTCTTAGGGGACAGGGATGGAAACACCATATATTTT.

This sequence joins TRBV7-2 and TRBJ2-5, with 8 bases fitting TRBD1. The CDR3 length is 16 residues. With V trimmed by 3 bases and J by 4 bases, 10 bases remained unmatched. Looked up from germline, CDR1 is SGHTA and CDR2 is FQGNSA. Written as DNA, the CDR3 is TGTGCCAGCAGCTTTAGCCTCGGACAGGGCGGAGAGACCCAGTACTTC. Protein sequence: CASSFSLGQGGETQYF.